The text below deals with one TCR beta chain. This clone was detected once. Its antigen is currently not known. The record has no base qualities; no much larger clone is one base away. The donors were included in the validation cohort of 120 subjects, a group kept apart from the roughly 700-subject first cohort. The data were taken from a study of cytomegalovirus exposure and HLA in healthy donors (dated 2017 in TCRdb). With regard to the full study: A later analysis indicated that the roughly 130 validation repertoires were generated on the platform also employed for the 666 repertoires of the first cohort. A separate validation cohort of roughly 130 different subjects was used in addition to the roughly 720-subject first cohort. The study was designed to test whether signatures of past pathogen exposure could be identified by cataloging public T cell receptors. The study combined high-throughput TCR immunosequencing, statistical association of individual TCRs with disease status, and machine learning to predict cytomegalovirus infection status. Results the study describes overall, beyond this receptor: A few of the identified cytomegalovirus-associated TCR beta chains were confirmed in vitro to be specific for cytomegalovirus antigens. Most TCR sequences were seen in very few donors, while some public TCRs were found in many individuals. In a later analysis, TCRs clustered in the first cohort were found to also tend to co-occur in the 100 to 150 validation repertoires, with approximately 95% of cluster scores above 0. In the study, 164 TCR beta chains were listed as associated with cytomegalovirus. The authors suggested that the approach could potentially be generalized to other disease states and immunological phenotypes. In both the original and validation cohorts, the classifier was reported to diagnose cytomegalovirus status with high specificity and sensitivity. A later analysis lacked HLA typing for the validation cohort, so it scored co-occurrence in that cohort across all 110 or so repertoires.

The CDR3, from cysteine to phenylalanine, totals 15 residues. Solely the CDR3 DNA is kept, with 45 bases framed from the first base. V loses 2 bases at its end and J loses 1 base; junction bases beyond the gene matches: 4. As encoded in the germline V gene, CDR1 is KGHSH while CDR2 is LQKENI. Library prep was done by the immunoSEQ multiplex PCR assay. For the original study's pipeline: A statistical classification framework was built to diagnose cytomegalovirus status from the catalog of TCR beta chain sequences. This is the immuneACCESS table as TCRdb keeps it, with only in-frame sequences that have V and J called. A part of the clones is gone; compared with another copy, unresolved V genes explain less than half, and the rest is unexplained. That table gives V, J and clone size, and the DNA gave D and trimming. This sample is represented by 250,000 to 400,000 clones; over 75% of them were singletons. The ten largest clones capture around 0.88% of the sample.

Sequenced input: PBMCs. The sequence derives from a man aged 25 to 40 in good health and CMV-seronegative. The chain uses TRBV18 and TRBJ1-1; 7 nucleotides in the junction match TRBD1. In nucleotides, the sequence is TGTGCCAGCTCACCAACAGGGGATGGGAACACTGAAGCTTTCTTT. Its protein product is CASSPTGDGNTEAFF.